This TCR beta chain was obtained from a study of breast tumors, draining lymph nodes, adjacent tissues. TCRdb called the multiplex PCR reads again in MiXCR, with one record for every CDR3 protein. The sample consists of 200,000 to 250,000 distinct CDR3 sequences, roughly 30% of them appearing once. Trimming took 4 bases from V and 6 from J; bases not matched to a gene: 10. CDR1 SGHNT and CDR2 YENEEA come from the germline V gene. The CDR3 is 15 residues long. The lymph nodes were axillary draining lymph nodes from breast cancer patients. The sequence was collected from a female donor with breast cancer. Some clones in this sample may be carry-over from other donors' samples. The rearrangement links TRBV11-3 to TRBJ1-2, with 8 bases aligning to TRBD1. The sequenced material came from axillary lymph node tissue. CDR3 loop: CASSSRQGLGDGYTF. Written as DNA, the CDR3 is TGTGCCAGCAGCTCCCGACAGGGGCTGGGAGATGGCTACACCTTC.